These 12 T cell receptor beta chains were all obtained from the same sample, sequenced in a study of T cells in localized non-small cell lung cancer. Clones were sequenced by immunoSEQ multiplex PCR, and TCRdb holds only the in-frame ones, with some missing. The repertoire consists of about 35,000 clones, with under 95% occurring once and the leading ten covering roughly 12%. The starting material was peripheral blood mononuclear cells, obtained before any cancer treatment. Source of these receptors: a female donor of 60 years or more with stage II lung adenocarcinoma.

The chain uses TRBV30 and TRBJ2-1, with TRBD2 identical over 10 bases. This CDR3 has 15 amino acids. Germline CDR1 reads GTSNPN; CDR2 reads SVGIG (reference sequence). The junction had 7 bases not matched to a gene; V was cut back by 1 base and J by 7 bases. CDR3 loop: CAWSGLAGVGNEQFF. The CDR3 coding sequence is TGTGCCTGGAGTGGCCTAGCGGGAGTCGGAAATGAGCAGTTCTTC.

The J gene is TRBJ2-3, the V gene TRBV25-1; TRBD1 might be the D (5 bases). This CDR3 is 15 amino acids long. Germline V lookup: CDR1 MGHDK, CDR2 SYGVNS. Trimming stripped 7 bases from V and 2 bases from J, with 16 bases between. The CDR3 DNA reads TGTGCCAGCAAGGGGAAGGACGGATTCACAGATACGCAGTATTTT. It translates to CASKGKDGFTDTQYF.

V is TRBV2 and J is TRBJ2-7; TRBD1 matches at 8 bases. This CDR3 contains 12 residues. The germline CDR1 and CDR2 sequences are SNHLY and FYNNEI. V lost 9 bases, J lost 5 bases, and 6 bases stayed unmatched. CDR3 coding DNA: TGTGCCAGTACACAGGGGGTCAACGAGCAGTACTTC. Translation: CASTQGVNEQYF.

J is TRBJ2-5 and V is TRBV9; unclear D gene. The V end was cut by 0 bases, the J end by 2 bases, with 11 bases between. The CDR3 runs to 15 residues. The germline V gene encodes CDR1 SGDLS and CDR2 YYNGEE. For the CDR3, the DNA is TGTGCCAGCAGCGTAGCTTTAACAGCTCAAGAGACCCAGTACTTC. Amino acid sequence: CASSVALTAQETQYF.

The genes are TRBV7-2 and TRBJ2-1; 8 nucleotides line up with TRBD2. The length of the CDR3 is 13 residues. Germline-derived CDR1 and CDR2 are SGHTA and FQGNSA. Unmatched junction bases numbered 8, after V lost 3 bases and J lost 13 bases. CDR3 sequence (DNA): TGTGCCAGCAGCTTGATAAACGGGAGGGGCCAGTTCTTC. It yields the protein CASSLINGRGQFF.

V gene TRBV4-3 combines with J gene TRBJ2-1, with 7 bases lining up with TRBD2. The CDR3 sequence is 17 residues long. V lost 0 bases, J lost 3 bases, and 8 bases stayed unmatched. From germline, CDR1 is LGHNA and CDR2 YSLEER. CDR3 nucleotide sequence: TGCGCCAGCAGCCAAGATCTTGGGCTAGCGGTCTACAATGAGCAGTTCTTC. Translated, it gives CASSQDLGLAVYNEQFF.

The CDR3 DNA sequence: TGTGCCAGCAGCCAAGAGGGCACTCCAGAGCAGTTCTTC. It specifies CASSQEGTPEQFF. The rearrangement links TRBV14 to TRBJ2-1; no clear D gene. The germline CDR1 and CDR2 sequences are SGHDN and FVKESK. This CDR3 comprises 13 residues. Trimming removed 0 bases at V and 10 bases at J, with 10 bases between.

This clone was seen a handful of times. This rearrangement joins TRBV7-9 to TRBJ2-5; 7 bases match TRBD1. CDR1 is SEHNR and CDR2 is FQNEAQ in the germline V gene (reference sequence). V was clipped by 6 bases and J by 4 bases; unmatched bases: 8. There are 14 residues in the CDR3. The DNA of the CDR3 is TGTGCCAGCAGGACAGGGACATCCGGAGAGACCCAGTACTTC. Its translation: CASRTGTSGETQYF.

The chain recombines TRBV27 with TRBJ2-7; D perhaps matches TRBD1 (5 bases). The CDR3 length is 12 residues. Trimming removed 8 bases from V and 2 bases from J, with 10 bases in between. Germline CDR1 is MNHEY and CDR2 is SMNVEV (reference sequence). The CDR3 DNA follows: TGTGCCAGCCGCCCAGGGCCCTACGAGCAGTACTTC. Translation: CASRPGPYEQYF.

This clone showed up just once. The CDR3, as DNA: TGCGCCAGCAGCCAAGATTGGGGGCTTAACTATGGCTACACCTTC. This translates into CASSQDWGLNYGYTF. J is TRBJ1-2 and V is TRBV4-3; TRBD1 is a possible D gene (6 bases). Trimming stripped 0 bases from V and 1 base from J, with 9 bases between. From germline, CDR1 is LGHNA and CDR2 YSLEER. This CDR3 is 15 amino acids long.

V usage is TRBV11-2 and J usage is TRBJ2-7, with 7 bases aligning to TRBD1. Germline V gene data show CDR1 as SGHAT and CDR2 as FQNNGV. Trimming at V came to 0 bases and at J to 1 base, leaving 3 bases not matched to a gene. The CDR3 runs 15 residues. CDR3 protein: CASSLDPGQSYEQYF. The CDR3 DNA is TGTGCCAGCAGCTTAGACCCGGGACAGTCCTACGAGCAGTACTTC.

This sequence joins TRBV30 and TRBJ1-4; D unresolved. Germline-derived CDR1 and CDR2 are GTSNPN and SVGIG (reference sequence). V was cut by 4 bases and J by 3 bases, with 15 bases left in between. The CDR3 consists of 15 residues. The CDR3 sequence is CAWTTEGFANEKLFF. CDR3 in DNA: TGTGCCTGGACTACCGAGGGTTTTGCTAATGAAAAACTGTTTTTT.